The source of this T cell receptor beta chain is a study of blood T cell repertoires in COVID-19 (dated by TCRdb to 2018 to 2021). Broadly, across the study: Samples covering the acute and convalescent phases of COVID-19 were provided by collaborators in the United States, Italy and Spain. The prospective study material was composed of cDNA or gDNA derived from T cells, B-cell-depleted T cells, or PBMCs. Subjects who had been exposed to COVID-19, were actively infected with it, or had recovered from it provided the deeply sampled blood TCRbeta repertoires that made up the dataset. A freely available public database, intended as a resource for researchers studying the immune response to SARS-CoV-2, is where the repertoires were released. Samples came from the ongoing ImmuneRACE study (first 160 participants) plus 1,254 subjects from 6 global collaborators. Nearly every sample came with metadata listing a de-identified subject ID, COVID-19 status, age in years and sex. Where HLA class I and class II types were available, the types were taken from metadata supplied by the sample provider, not from assay-based typing.

In the prospective study, participants were about 18 to 95 years old, resided in about 25 geographic areas of the United States, and were enrolled through a virtual design. In the prospective study, cohorts were assigned on the basis of participant-reported clinical history obtained from a screening survey and a study questionnaire. Recovered participants in ImmuneRACE Cohort 3 were defined as having two consecutive negative NP/OP PCR tests, clearance from a healthcare professional, or resolution of symptoms. In the prospective study, whole blood, serum and a nasopharyngeal or oropharyngeal swab were collected from each participant by mobile phlebotomists. Over a roughly two-month period, participants in the prospective study had the option of providing additional blood draws and questionnaires. Prospective study blood samples were shipped either frozen or at room temperature before DNA extraction.

Notes on this clone: There is no known antigen for this receptor. Qualities for individual bases were not recorded, and no much larger clone is one base off.

The CDR3 starts with the cysteine, ends with the phenylalanine, and has 14 residues. CDR3 DNA only is kept here, 42 bases in frame from base 1. Trimming takes 4 bases off V and 3 bases off J; junction bases not matched to a gene: 3. Taken from the germline V gene, the CDR1 and CDR2 loops are SGDLS and YYNGEE. Results and caveats for the whole study, not just this receptor: How much clinical and demographic metadata was included differed by source and by participant, and the metadata was provided uncurated.

The immunoSEQ Assay, a bias-controlled multiplex PCR, was used to amplify TCRbeta CDR3 regions from genomic DNA. Per the original workflow: The number of nucleated cells in each sample was estimated by amplification of reference gene primers within the assay. To quantify the absolute abundance of each unique TCRbeta CDR3 rearrangement, sequence reads were collapsed and filtered. For each sample, productive Simpson clonality was calculated by taking the square root of Simpson's diversity index across productive rearrangements. TCRdb took this table from immuneACCESS and kept in-frame rearrangements with V and J called. Such tables lack part of the clones; where checked against another copy, unresolved V genes explain under half of the gap, and the rest is unexplained. The V and J calls and clone size were taken over from that table, and D and trimming were inferred from the DNA. The sample includes 350,000 to 400,000 clones, with approximately 84% observed a single time. The ten biggest clones cover about 2.7% of the sample.

This receptor was obtained from a woman aged 25-40 years who had recovered from COVID-19. Recombination connected TRBV9 to TRBJ1-2, with 10 bases in between that match TRBD1. Sequenced: PBMCs or T cells enriched from blood (not recorded which). The nucleotide sequence reads TGTGCCAGCAGCTCTGGGACAGGGGACTATGGCTACACCTTC. This is translated as CASSSGTGDYGYTF.